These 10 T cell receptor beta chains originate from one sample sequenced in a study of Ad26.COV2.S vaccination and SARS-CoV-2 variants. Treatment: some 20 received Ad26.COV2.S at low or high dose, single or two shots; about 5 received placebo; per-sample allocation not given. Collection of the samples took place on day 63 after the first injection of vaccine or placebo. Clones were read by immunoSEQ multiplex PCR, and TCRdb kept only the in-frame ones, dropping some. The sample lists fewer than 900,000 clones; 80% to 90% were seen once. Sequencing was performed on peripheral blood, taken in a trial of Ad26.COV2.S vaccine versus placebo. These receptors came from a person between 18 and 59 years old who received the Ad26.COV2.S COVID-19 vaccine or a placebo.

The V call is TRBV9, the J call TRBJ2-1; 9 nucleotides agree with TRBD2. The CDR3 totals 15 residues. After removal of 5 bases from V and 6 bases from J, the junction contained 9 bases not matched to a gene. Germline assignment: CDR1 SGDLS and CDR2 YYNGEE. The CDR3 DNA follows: TGTGCCAGCAGATCCCGGGCTAGCGGGACCAATGAGCAGTTCTTC. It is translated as CASRSRASGTNEQFF.

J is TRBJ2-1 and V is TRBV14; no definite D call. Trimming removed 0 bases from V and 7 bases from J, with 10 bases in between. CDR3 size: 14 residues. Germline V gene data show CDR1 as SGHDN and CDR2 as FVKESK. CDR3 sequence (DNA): TGTGCCAGCAGCCAAGATGCGACACAGAATGAGCAGTTCTTC. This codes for CASSQDATQNEQFF.

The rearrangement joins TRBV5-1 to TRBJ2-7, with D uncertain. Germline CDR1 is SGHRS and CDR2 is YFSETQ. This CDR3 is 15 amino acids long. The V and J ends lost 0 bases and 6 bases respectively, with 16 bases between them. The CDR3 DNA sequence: TGCGCCAGCAGCTTGGAGGCTAGTTCTCCAATCGAGCAGTACTTC. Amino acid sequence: CASSLEASSPIEQYF.

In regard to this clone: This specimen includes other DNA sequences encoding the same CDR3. The CDR3 nucleotides are TGCGCCAGCAGCCCCGGGACAGGGCTGTACGAGCAGTACTTC. Its translation is CASSPGTGLYEQYF. The chain combines TRBV23-1 with TRBJ2-7; 9 bases align to TRBD1. TRBV23-1 is reported as an ORF; its role is uncertain. CDR3 length: 14 amino acids. The V segment lost 6 bases and the J segment 4 bases; nucleotides outside the gene matches: 7.

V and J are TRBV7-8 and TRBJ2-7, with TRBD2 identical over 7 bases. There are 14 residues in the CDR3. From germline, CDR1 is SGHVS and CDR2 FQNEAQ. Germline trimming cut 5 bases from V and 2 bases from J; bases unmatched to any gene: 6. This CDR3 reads CASSLSGPTYEQYF. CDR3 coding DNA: TGTGCCAGCAGCCTTAGCGGGCCCACCTACGAGCAGTACTTC.

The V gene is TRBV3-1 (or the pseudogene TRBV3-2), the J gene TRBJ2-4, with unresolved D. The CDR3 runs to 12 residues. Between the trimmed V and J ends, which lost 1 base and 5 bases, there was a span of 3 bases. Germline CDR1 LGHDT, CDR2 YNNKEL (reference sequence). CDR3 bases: TGTGCCAGCAGCCAAGTTCAAAACATTCAGTACTTC. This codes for CASSQVQNIQYF.

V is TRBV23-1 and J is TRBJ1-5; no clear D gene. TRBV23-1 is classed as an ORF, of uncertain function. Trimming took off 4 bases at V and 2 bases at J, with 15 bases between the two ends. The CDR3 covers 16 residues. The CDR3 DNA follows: TGCGCCAGCAGTCCCAGGCGCCCCCGTGGCAATCAGCCCCAGCATTTT. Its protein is CASSPRRPRGNQPQHF.

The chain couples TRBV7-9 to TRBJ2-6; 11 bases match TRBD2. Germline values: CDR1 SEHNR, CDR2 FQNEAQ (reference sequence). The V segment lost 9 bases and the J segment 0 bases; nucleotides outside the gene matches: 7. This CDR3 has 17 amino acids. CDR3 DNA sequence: TGTGCCAGGGAAATAGCGGGAGGGAGCTCTGGGGCCAACGTCCTGACTTTC. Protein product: CAREIAGGSSGANVLTF.

The CDR3 reads CASSQGDSAYNEQFF. Written as DNA, the CDR3 is TGTGCCAGCAGCCAGGGGGACTCCGCCTACAATGAGCAGTTCTTC. This chain joins TRBV3-1 (or the pseudogene TRBV3-2) and TRBJ2-1; D is possibly TRBD2 (6 bases). The length of the CDR3 is 15 residues. V lost 3 bases and J 2 bases, leaving 11 bases between the germline ends. Germline CDR1 and CDR2: LGHDT and YNNKEL (reference sequence).

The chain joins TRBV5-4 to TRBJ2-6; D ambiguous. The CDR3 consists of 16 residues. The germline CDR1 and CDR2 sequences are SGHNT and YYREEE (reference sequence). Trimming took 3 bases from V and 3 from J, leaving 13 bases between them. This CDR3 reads CASSSYHTGGANVLTF. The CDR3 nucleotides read TGTGCCAGCAGCTCATACCACACGGGTGGGGCCAACGTCCTGACTTTC.